These T cell receptor beta chains were read from a single sample in a study of T cell repertoires in cytomegalovirus infection. TCRdb reprocessed the reads via MiXCR and lists one record per CDR3 protein. The sample records a few hundred thousand distinct CDR3 sequences, about a sixth being singletons. Sequenced sample: CD8+ T cells from PBMCs. These receptors were taken from a human donor in good health (CMV status not recorded). Some clones in this sample may be carry-over from other donors' samples. The CDR3 runs from the conserved cysteine through the conserved F or W. The order of the fields is D gene, clone size, CDR3 length, V gene, J gene, CDR3 DNA, CDR3 protein. A D gene is named only where the DNA matches it firmly. A clone size is listed for some rows: how often the clone was seen (once, few, many), or a class if it is expanded.

D gene: .; clone size: many; CDR3 length: 12; V gene: TRBV7-2; J gene: TRBJ2-5; CDR3 DNA: TGTGCCAGCAGCTTCGGATCAGTGGCCCAGTACTTC; CDR3 protein: CASSFGSVAQYF
D gene: .; clone size: many; CDR3 length: 18; V gene: TRBV6-2/TRBV6-3; J gene: TRBJ2-3; CDR3 DNA: TGTGCCAGCAGTTACCTTCCCGGAGGGGATGGTGAATGGGATACGCAGTATTTT; CDR3 protein: CASSYLPGGDGEWDTQYF
D gene: TRBD2; clone size: few; CDR3 length: 17; V gene: TRBV20-1; J gene: TRBJ2-7; CDR3 DNA: TGCAGTGTTCCGGGTCCGAGCGGGGGGCAGGACTACTACGAGCAGTACTTC; CDR3 protein: CSVPGPSGGQDYYEQYF
D gene: .; clone size: many; CDR3 length: 12; V gene: TRBV7-2; J gene: TRBJ2-1; CDR3 DNA: TGTGCCAGCAGCCTAAGATATTATGAGCAGTTCTTC; CDR3 protein: CASSLRYYEQFF
D gene: .; clone size: many; CDR3 length: 13; V gene: TRBV28; J gene: TRBJ1-5; CDR3 DNA: TGTGCGACCGACAGCTTTACGAATCAGCCCCAGCATTTT; CDR3 protein: CATDSFTNQPQHF
D gene: .; clone size: medium-sized; CDR3 length: 15; V gene: TRBV12-3/TRBV12-4; J gene: TRBJ2-1; CDR3 DNA: TGTGCCAGCAGTTTAGCGGGGGGAAAGAACAATGAGCAGTTCTTC; CDR3 protein: CASSLAGGKNNEQFF
D gene: .; clone size: .; CDR3 length: 14; V gene: TRBV19; J gene: TRBJ2-7; CDR3 DNA: TGTGCCAGTAGTATGCAAGCAGGTCCCTACGAGCAGTACTTC; CDR3 protein: CASSMQAGPYEQYF
D gene: .; clone size: .; CDR3 length: 17; V gene: TRBV6-5; J gene: TRBJ2-3; CDR3 DNA: TGTGCCAGCAGTTACGCGGCAGGGCATCGTAGCACAGATACGCAGTATTTT; CDR3 protein: CASSYAAGHRSTDTQYF
D gene: .; clone size: many; CDR3 length: 14; V gene: TRBV11-3; J gene: TRBJ2-2; CDR3 DNA: TGTGCCAGCAGCTTAGATGGGGGTGACCGGGAGCTGTTTTTT; CDR3 protein: CASSLDGGDRELFF
D gene: TRBD2; clone size: few; CDR3 length: 17; V gene: TRBV29-1; J gene: TRBJ2-3; CDR3 DNA: TGCAGCGTCGGGAGGGAGCGGGGGGGGCTACGCACAGATACGCAGTATTTT; CDR3 protein: CSVGRERGGLRTDTQYF
D gene: .; clone size: few; CDR3 length: 13; V gene: TRBV29-1; J gene: TRBJ2-3; CDR3 DNA: TGCAGCGTTGAAGGGGTCCTCACAGATACGCAGTATTTT; CDR3 protein: CSVEGVLTDTQYF
D gene: .; clone size: .; CDR3 length: 19; V gene: TRBV4-2; J gene: TRBJ2-3; CDR3 DNA: TGTGCCAGCAGCCAAGATTTCTCGGCTGGGCTAGCTAGCACAGATACGCAGTATTTT; CDR3 protein: CASSQDFSAGLASTDTQYF
D gene: .; clone size: many; CDR3 length: 17; V gene: TRBV7-9; J gene: TRBJ2-1; CDR3 DNA: TGTGCCAGCAGCTATAAAGTAAGACTGCCTTCCTACAATGAGCAGTTCTTC; CDR3 protein: CASSYKVRLPSYNEQFF
D gene: TRBD1; clone size: .; CDR3 length: 14; V gene: TRBV28; J gene: TRBJ2-2; CDR3 DNA: TGTGCCAGCAGTCCGACCCCCGGGACAGGGGCGATGTTTTTT; CDR3 protein: CASSPTPGTGAMFF
D gene: .; clone size: .; CDR3 length: 17; V gene: TRBV12-3/TRBV12-4; J gene: TRBJ2-3; CDR3 DNA: TGTGCCAGCACCTTCTTGAGGACTGCCATTAGCACAGATACGCAGTATTTT; CDR3 protein: CASTFLRTAISTDTQYF
D gene: .; clone size: many; CDR3 length: 19; V gene: TRBV7-9; J gene: TRBJ1-1; CDR3 DNA: TGTGCCAGCAGCTTAGTTATGGCCGGGTCGGGGTCGAAGAACACTGAAGCTTTCTTT; CDR3 protein: CASSLVMAGSGSKNTEAFF
D gene: .; clone size: .; CDR3 length: 14; V gene: TRBV4-1; J gene: TRBJ2-5; CDR3 DNA: TGCGCCAGCAGCCGCGGACGGAACCAAGAGACCCAGTACTTC; CDR3 protein: CASSRGRNQETQYF
D gene: .; clone size: many; CDR3 length: 16; V gene: TRBV6-2/TRBV6-3; J gene: TRBJ1-1; CDR3 DNA: TGTGCCAGCGATCCGTCGGCCAGTCCGAGGAACACTGAAGCTTTCTTT; CDR3 protein: CASDPSASPRNTEAFF
D gene: .; clone size: many; CDR3 length: 12; V gene: TRBV7-8; J gene: TRBJ2-5; CDR3 DNA: TGTGCCAGCAGTCAGTACCAAGAGACCCAGTACTTC; CDR3 protein: CASSQYQETQYF
D gene: TRBD1; clone size: few; CDR3 length: 14; V gene: TRBV2; J gene: TRBJ1-5; CDR3 DNA: TGTGCCAGCAGTGTGGACAGGAGGAATCAGCCCCAGCATTTT; CDR3 protein: CASSVDRRNQPQHF
D gene: TRBD2; clone size: many; CDR3 length: 15; V gene: TRBV2; J gene: TRBJ2-7; CDR3 DNA: TGTGCCAGCATCGATGGGCCCGGGGGGTCCTACGAGCAGTACTTC; CDR3 protein: CASIDGPGGSYEQYF
D gene: TRBD1; clone size: many; CDR3 length: 13; V gene: TRBV7-8; J gene: TRBJ2-4; CDR3 DNA: TGTGCCAGCAGCTTAGGACAGGGTGACATTCAGTACTTC; CDR3 protein: CASSLGQGDIQYF
D gene: TRBD2; clone size: .; CDR3 length: 15; V gene: TRBV4-1; J gene: TRBJ2-1; CDR3 DNA: TGCGCCAGCAGCCCCCCGGAGCGGGGGGGAGATGAGCACTTCTTC; CDR3 protein: CASSPPERGGDEHFF
D gene: .; clone size: .; CDR3 length: 13; V gene: TRBV6-4; J gene: TRBJ2-1; CDR3 DNA: TGTGCCAGCAGCCTAACAGGGTTTAATGAGCAGTTCTTC; CDR3 protein: CASSLTGFNEQFF
D gene: .; clone size: few; CDR3 length: 13; V gene: TRBV27; J gene: TRBJ1-1; CDR3 DNA: TGTGCCAGCAGTGAGGGTGGCGGCACTGAAGCTTTCTTT; CDR3 protein: CASSEGGGTEAFF
D gene: TRBD1; clone size: many; CDR3 length: 17; V gene: TRBV6-2/TRBV6-3; J gene: TRBJ1-6; CDR3 DNA: TGTGCCAGCAGTTACGCTTCGACAGGGGGTTTTAATTCACCCCTCCACTTT; CDR3 protein: CASSYASTGGFNSPLHF
D gene: TRBD2; clone size: .; CDR3 length: 17; V gene: TRBV28; J gene: TRBJ2-7; CDR3 DNA: TGTGCCAGCAGTTTAGTAGGAGGACTAGCGGGGGTAAACGAGCAGTACTTC; CDR3 protein: CASSLVGGLAGVNEQYF
D gene: TRBD2; clone size: .; CDR3 length: 14; V gene: TRBV20-1; J gene: TRBJ2-7; CDR3 DNA: TGCAGTGCGCGGGGACTAGCGGACTCCTACGAGCAGTACTTC; CDR3 protein: CSARGLADSYEQYF
D gene: TRBD1; clone size: .; CDR3 length: 14; V gene: TRBV28; J gene: TRBJ1-6; CDR3 DNA: TGTGCCAGCAGTGTGGGACAGGGGTATTCACCCCTCCACTTT; CDR3 protein: CASSVGQGYSPLHF
D gene: .; clone size: many; CDR3 length: 17; V gene: TRBV7-2; J gene: TRBJ1-1; CDR3 DNA: TGTGCCAGCAGCTTATACCTCCAAGAGGGGTCGGGCACTGAAGCTTTCTTT; CDR3 protein: CASSLYLQEGSGTEAFF
D gene: TRBD1; clone size: .; CDR3 length: 17; V gene: TRBV19; J gene: TRBJ1-5; CDR3 DNA: TGTGCCAGTAGTACCCCCCCCGGCAGGGGGGTAAATCAGCCCCAGCATTTT; CDR3 protein: CASSTPPGRGVNQPQHF
D gene: .; clone size: few; CDR3 length: 14; V gene: TRBV7-9; J gene: TRBJ1-1; CDR3 DNA: TGTGCCAGCAGCTTAGAGACCAGTGACACTGAAGCTTTCTTT; CDR3 protein: CASSLETSDTEAFF
D gene: TRBD2; clone size: many; CDR3 length: 13; V gene: TRBV7-2; J gene: TRBJ2-7; CDR3 DNA: TGTGCCAGCACCCCGGGGGGATACTACGAGCAGTACTTC; CDR3 protein: CASTPGGYYEQYF
D gene: TRBD2; clone size: few; CDR3 length: 15; V gene: TRBV7-9; J gene: TRBJ2-1; CDR3 DNA: TGTGCCAGCAGCTTCCCGAAGCGGGGCTACAATGAGCAGTTCTTC; CDR3 protein: CASSFPKRGYNEQFF
D gene: .; clone size: many; CDR3 length: 14; V gene: TRBV7-2; J gene: TRBJ2-7; CDR3 DNA: TGTGCCAGCAGCTTAGAAGGGAATTCCTACGAGCAGTACTTC; CDR3 protein: CASSLEGNSYEQYF
D gene: TRBD1; clone size: many; CDR3 length: 15; V gene: TRBV14; J gene: TRBJ2-3; CDR3 DNA: TGTGCCAGCAGCCCGACAGGGGGTGACACAGATACGCAGTATTTT; CDR3 protein: CASSPTGGDTDTQYF
D gene: .; clone size: few; CDR3 length: 12; V gene: TRBV20-1; J gene: TRBJ2-1; CDR3 DNA: TGCAGTGCTACGGACCGTTACAATGAGCAGTTCTTC; CDR3 protein: CSATDRYNEQFF
D gene: TRBD1; clone size: .; CDR3 length: 15; V gene: TRBV7-6; J gene: TRBJ1-2; CDR3 DNA: TGTGCCAGCAGCTTAGGGGGGGGACAGATCTATGGCTACACCTTC; CDR3 protein: CASSLGGGQIYGYTF
D gene: .; clone size: .; CDR3 length: 15; V gene: TRBV7-2; J gene: TRBJ1-6; CDR3 DNA: TGTGCCAGCACCTTTTTCCAGGGTGATAATTCACCCCTCCACTTT; CDR3 protein: CASTFFQGDNSPLHF
D gene: TRBD1; clone size: few; CDR3 length: 16; V gene: TRBV12-5; J gene: TRBJ1-6; CDR3 DNA: TGTGCTAGTGGCGACAGGGGTCGACTTAATAATTCACCCCTCCACTTT; CDR3 protein: CASGDRGRLNNSPLHF
D gene: .; clone size: few; CDR3 length: 11; V gene: TRBV20-1; J gene: TRBJ2-7; CDR3 DNA: TGCAGTGCGAACAGGGCCAACGAGCAGTACTTC; CDR3 protein: CSANRANEQYF